The 7 T cell receptor beta chains given below trace back to one sample, sequenced in a study of beta chain features in type 1 diabetes. Investigators reverse transcribed all isolated RNA, so they sequenced expressed TCRB transcripts. Sequencing was performed with immunoSEQ multiplex PCR; in TCRdb, only in-frame clones are kept and a portion is missing. The sample yields approximately 120,000 clones, almost 40% seen once. Material for sequencing was stem cell memory CD4+ T cells from blood. The receptors were sampled from a woman between 18 and 29 years old in good health.

The chain is built from TRBV9 and TRBJ1-2, with 9 positions matching TRBD1. The J segment lost 6 bases and the V segment lost 0 bases, leaving 3 bases of the junction unmatched. This CDR3 is built from 14 residues. CDR1 SGDLS and CDR2 YYNGEE come from the germline V gene. The CDR3 region is CASSVATGGDGYTF. CDR3 coding DNA: TGTGCCAGCAGCGTAGCCACAGGGGGCGATGGCTACACCTTC.

V and J are TRBV7-9 and TRBJ1-1; D uncertain. The germline gives CDR1 SEHNR, CDR2 FQNEAQ (reference sequence). The V end lost 1 base, the J end lost 0 bases, and 3 bases lay between the germline ends. The CDR3 has 13 amino acids. Here the CDR3 DNA reads TGTGCCAGCAGCTTAGGTATGAACACTGAAGCTTTCTTT. It encodes CASSLGMNTEAFF.

This clone was seen more than once but under ten times. The chain links TRBV19 to TRBJ1-5; D is possibly TRBD1 (5 bases). In germline, CDR1 is LNHDA, CDR2 SQIVND (reference sequence). With 4 bases removed from V and 2 bases from J, the gap between germline ends came to 9 bases. This CDR3 comprises 14 residues. The CDR3 region has the DNA TGTGCCAGTAGTAACGGGGGTCGCAATCAGCCCCAGCATTTT. This gives the protein CASSNGGRNQPQHF.

The chain has TRBV6-6 and TRBJ2-7; 8 bases line up with TRBD1. Losses at the gene ends were 6 bases for V and 0 bases for J; bases not matched to a gene: 7. The CDR3 has 15 amino acids. Germline V gene data show CDR1 as MNHNY and CDR2 as SVGAGI (reference sequence). The CDR3 protein is CASRNGQGFSYEQYF. In DNA form, the CDR3 reads TGTGCCAGCAGGAATGGACAGGGCTTCTCCTACGAGCAGTACTTC.

This clone has more than one count but fewer than ten. The V call is TRBV23-1, the J call TRBJ2-7; 9 bases map to TRBD2. TRBV23-1 is an ORF for which the function is uncertain. The CDR3 spans 17 residues. With 0 bases clipped from V and 2 bases from J, the junction kept 8 bases outside the gene matches. The CDR3 is CASSQSKAGGHPYEQYF. The CDR3, as DNA: TGCGCCAGCAGTCAATCGAAGGCGGGAGGGCACCCCTACGAGCAGTACTTC.

V is TRBV25-1 and J is TRBJ2-6, with TRBD1 identical over 8 bases. The CDR3 contains 17 residues. The germline CDR1 and CDR2 sequences are MGHDK and SYGVNS. V gave up 7 bases and J gave up 4 bases; unmatched junction bases: 12. The CDR3, as DNA: TGTGCCAGCACCGACAGGGGATCCACCTCCGGGGCCAACGTCCTGACTTTC. Encoded protein: CASTDRGSTSGANVLTF.

This clone was found a few times. The chain combines TRBV28 with TRBJ2-3; 7 bases align to TRBD2. Germline V gives CDR1 MDHEN, CDR2 SYDVKM. V dropped 4 bases and J dropped 0; count of bases not matched to a gene: 10. The CDR3 is 17 amino acids. In DNA, the CDR3 is TGTGCCAGCAGTTCCGCGGGACTACACCTTAGCACAGATACGCAGTATTTT. Translating it yields CASSSAGLHLSTDTQYF.